The text below deals with one TCR beta chain. Its antigen is not known. Trimming pared 6 bases from V and 0 bases from J, leaving 11 bases between. Germline loops: CDR1 MDHEN, CDR2 SYDVKM. This CDR3 comprises 15 residues. Produced via immunoSEQ multiplex PCR; TCRdb's table is partial and in-frame only. This sample yields 37,000 or so clones, of which about 90% are seen a single time; 2% to 2.5% belongs to the top ten. This record belongs to a study of graft-versus-host responses after intestinal transplantation. Study details: Multivisceral, liver-intestinal, or isolated intestinal transplants were given to recipients. General study findings and limits: Early post-transplant HvG declines tracked with peak circulating GvH clone levels. GvH clones appeared in recipient marrow, some first in ileum or blood.

The sequencing here drew on PBMCs, taken 300 to 320 days after intestinal transplant. V and J are TRBV28 and TRBJ2-2, with D unresolved. This sequence originates from a human patient who received an intestinal transplant, so some T cells may come from the graft donor. CDR3 DNA: TGTGCCAGCAGCCAAACACGCGCGAACACCGGGGAGCTGTTTTTT. Protein product: CASSQTRANTGELFF.